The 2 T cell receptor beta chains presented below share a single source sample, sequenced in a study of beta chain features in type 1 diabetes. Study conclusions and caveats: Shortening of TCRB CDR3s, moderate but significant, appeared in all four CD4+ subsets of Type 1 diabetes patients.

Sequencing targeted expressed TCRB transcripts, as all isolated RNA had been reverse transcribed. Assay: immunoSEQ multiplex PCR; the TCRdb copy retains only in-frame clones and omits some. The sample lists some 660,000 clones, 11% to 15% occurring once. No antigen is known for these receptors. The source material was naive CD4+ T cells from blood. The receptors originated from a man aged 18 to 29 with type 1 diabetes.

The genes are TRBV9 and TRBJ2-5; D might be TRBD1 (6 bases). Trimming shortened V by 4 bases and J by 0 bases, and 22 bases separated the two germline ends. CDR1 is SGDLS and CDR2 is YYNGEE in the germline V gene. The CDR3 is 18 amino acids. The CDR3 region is CASSPGTSGTSHQETQYF. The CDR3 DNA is TGTGCCAGCAGCCCCGGAACCTCCGGGACATCGCACCAAGAGACCCAGTACTTC.

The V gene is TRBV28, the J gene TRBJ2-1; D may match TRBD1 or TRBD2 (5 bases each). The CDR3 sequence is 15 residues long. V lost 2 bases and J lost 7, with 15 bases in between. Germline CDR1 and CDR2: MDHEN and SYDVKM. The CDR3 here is CASSLGGGTANEQFF. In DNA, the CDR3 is TGTGCCAGCAGTTTAGGTGGGGGAACGGCAAATGAGCAGTTCTTC.